This T cell receptor beta chain was captured by sequencing in a study of shared clonotypes between healthy human individuals. This clone was detected only once. The antigen is not known. V lost 4 bases and J lost 2; bases outside the gene matches: 2. Germline assignment: CDR1 SGHTA and CDR2 FQGNSA. The CDR3 is 15 residues long. The authors ran the assay at deep level. Some clones are missing from TCRdb's copy, which holds only in-frame ones; the method was immunoSEQ multiplex PCR. The repertoire includes 550,000 to 600,000 clones, 98% of them detected once, and 0.3% sits in the top ten. Naive CD8 cells lacked CD45RO and underwent positive selection for CCR7, leaving out terminally differentiated effector memory CD45RA+ cells. Study conclusions and caveats: For naive CD4 cells, around 5% of clonotypes were shared across a handful of donors.

This clonotype was obtained from a man younger than 45 in good health. The chain carries TRBV7-2 and TRBJ2-7; TRBD2 matches at 13 bases. Sequencing used naive CD8+ T cells sorted from blood. The CDR3 spells CASSWGLAGPYEQYF. CDR3 sequence (DNA): TGTGCCAGCAGCTGGGGACTAGCGGGGCCCTACGAGCAGTACTTC.